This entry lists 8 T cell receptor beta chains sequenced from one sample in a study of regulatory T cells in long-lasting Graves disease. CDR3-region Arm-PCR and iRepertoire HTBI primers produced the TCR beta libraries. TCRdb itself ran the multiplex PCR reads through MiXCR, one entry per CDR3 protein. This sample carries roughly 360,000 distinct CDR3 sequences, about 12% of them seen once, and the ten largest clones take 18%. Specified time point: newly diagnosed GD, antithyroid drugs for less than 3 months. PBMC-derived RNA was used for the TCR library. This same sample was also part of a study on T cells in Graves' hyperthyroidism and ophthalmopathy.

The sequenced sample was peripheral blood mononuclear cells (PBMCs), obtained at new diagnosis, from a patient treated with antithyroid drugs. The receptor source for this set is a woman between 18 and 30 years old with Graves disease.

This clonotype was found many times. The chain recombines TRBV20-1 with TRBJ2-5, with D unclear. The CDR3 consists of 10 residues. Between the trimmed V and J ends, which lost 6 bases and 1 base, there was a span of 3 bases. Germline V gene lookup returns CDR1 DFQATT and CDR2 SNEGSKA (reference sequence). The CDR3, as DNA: TGCAGTGCCCGCCAAGAGACCCAGTACTTC. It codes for CSARQETQYF.

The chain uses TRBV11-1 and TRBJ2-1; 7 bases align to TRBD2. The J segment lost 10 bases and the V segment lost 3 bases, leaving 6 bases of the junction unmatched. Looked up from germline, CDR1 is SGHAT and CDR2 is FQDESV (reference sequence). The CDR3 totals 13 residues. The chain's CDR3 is CASSFERGYEQFF. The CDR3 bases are TGTGCCAGCAGCTTTGAGCGGGGATACGAGCAGTTCTTC.

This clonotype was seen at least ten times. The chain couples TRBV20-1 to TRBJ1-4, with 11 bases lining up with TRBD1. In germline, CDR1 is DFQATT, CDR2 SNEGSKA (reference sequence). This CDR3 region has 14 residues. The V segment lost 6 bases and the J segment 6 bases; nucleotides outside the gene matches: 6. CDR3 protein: CSAHGQGADEKLFF. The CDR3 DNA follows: TGCAGTGCCCACGGACAGGGGGCGGATGAAAAACTGTTTTTT.

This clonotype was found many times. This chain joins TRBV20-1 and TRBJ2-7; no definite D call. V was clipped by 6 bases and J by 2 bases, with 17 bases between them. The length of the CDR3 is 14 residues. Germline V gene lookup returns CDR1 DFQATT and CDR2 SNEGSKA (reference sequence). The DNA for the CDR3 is TGCAGTGCGGCTACAACTCCTTCGGCCTACGAGCAGTACTTC. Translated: CSAATTPSAYEQYF.

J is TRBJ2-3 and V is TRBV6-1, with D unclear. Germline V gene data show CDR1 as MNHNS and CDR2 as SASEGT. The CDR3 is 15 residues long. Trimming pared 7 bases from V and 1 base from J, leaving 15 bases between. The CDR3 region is CASNPGPRRTDTQYF. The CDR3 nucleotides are TGTGCCAGCAATCCCGGGCCCCGGCGCACAGATACGCAGTATTTT.

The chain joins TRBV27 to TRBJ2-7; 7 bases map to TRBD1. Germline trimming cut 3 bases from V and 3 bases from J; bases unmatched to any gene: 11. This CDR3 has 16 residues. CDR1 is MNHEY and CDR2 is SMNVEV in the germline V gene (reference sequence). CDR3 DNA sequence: TGTGCCAGCAGTTTCAGCGCCCAGGGGGTTTTCTACGAGCAGTACTTC. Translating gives CASSFSAQGVFYEQYF.

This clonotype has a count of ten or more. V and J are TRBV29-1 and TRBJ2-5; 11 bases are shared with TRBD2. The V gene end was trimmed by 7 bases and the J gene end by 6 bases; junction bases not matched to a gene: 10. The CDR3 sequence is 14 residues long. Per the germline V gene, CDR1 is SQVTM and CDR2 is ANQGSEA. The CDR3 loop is CSADELAGGQTQYF. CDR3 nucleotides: TGCAGCGCCGACGAGCTAGCGGGAGGTCAGACCCAGTACTTC.

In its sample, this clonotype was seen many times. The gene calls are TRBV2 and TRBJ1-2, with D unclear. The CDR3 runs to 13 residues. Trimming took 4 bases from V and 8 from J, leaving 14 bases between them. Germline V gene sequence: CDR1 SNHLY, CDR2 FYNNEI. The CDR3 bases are TGTGCCAGCAGTGGAAGTCTGTGGAAAGGCTACACCTTC. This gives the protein CASSGSLWKGYTF.